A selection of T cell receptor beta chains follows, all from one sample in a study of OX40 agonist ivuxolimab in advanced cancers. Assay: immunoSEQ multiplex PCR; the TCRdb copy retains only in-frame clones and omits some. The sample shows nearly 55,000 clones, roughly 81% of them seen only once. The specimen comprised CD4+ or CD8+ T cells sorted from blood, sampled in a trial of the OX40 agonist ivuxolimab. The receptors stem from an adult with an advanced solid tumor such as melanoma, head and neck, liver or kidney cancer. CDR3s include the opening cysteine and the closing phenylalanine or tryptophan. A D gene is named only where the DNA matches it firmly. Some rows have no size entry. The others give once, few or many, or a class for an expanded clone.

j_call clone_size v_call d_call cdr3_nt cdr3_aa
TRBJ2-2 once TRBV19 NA TGTGCCAGTAGTAGAACCGGGGAGCTGTTTTTT CASSRTGELFF
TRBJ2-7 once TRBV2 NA TGTGCCAGCAGTGAAAATGGCCTAGCGTACCACGAGCAGTACTTC CASSENGLAYHEQYF
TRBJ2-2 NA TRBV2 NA TGTGCCAGCAGTGTAGGGCTGGGATACGGGGAGCTGTTTTTT CASSVGLGYGELFF
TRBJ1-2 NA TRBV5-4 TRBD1 TGTGCCAGCAGCGACCTTCGACAGGGAAATGGCTACACCTTC CASSDLRQGNGYTF
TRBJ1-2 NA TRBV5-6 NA TGTGCCAGCAGCCCCCCGGCGTGGAGGCAGCGCCAAGCTAACTATGGCTACACCTTC CASSPPAWRQRQANYGYTF
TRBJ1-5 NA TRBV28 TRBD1 TGTGCCAGCAGTCTCGCGGGACAGGTCAATCAGCCCCAGCATTTT CASSLAGQVNQPQHF
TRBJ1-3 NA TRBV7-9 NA TGTGCCAGCAGCTTATTCGGGATATCCTCTGGAAACACCATATATTTT CASSLFGISSGNTIYF
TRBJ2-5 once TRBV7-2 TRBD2 TGTGCCAGCAGCCCGGGACTAGCGGGAGGATTGGGCGTCCAGTACTTC CASSPGLAGGLGVQYF
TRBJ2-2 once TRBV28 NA TGTGCCAGCAGTTCTTTTAACAGGGAGGTGGAGCTGTTTTTT CASSSFNREVELFF
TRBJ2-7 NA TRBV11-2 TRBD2 TGTGCCAGCAGCGAACGGACTAGCGGGATGCAGTACTTC CASSERTSGMQYF
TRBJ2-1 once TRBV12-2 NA TGTGCAACTTACTCGACGCCGCTCCTCTCCTACAATGAGCAGTTCTTC CATYSTPLLSYNEQFF
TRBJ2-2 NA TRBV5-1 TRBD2 TGCGCCAGCAGCTTGGAGACTAGCGGGACCAACACCGGGGAGCTGTTTTTT CASSLETSGTNTGELFF
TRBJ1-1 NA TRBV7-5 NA TGTGCCAGAAGCTTAGTGACGGGCAGTCGGACTGAAGCTTTCTTT CARSLVTGSRTEAFF
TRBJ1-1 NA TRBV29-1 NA TGCAGCGTTGAAGAGATGTACACTGAAGCTTTCTTT CSVEEMYTEAFF
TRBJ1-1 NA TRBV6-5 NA TGTGCCAGCAGAGAGACTTTACGGGCTGAAGCTTTCTTT CASRETLRAEAFF
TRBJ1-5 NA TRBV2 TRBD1 TGTGCCAGCACGACTTCAGGGGGGGGAAGTCAGCCCCAGCATTTT CASTTSGGGSQPQHF
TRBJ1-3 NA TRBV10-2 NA TGCGCCAGCAGTGAGTCTGGACTCTTCTCTGGAAACACCATATATTTT CASSESGLFSGNTIYF
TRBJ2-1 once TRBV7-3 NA TGTGCCAGCAGCTTCCCGGAGGCTGAGCAGTTCTTC CASSFPEAEQFF
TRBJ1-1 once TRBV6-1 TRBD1 TGTGCCAGCAGGAAGTCCGGGACAGATTACCGAGGGGCTTTCTTT CASRKSGTDYRGAFF
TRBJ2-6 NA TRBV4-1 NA TGCGCCAGCAGATCCCACGAGGGCTCTGGGGCCAACGTCCTGACTTTC CASRSHEGSGANVLTF
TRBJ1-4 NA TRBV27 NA TGTGCCAGCAGTCCCTCAGGGGCTTGGGAAAAACTGTTTTTT CASSPSGAWEKLFF
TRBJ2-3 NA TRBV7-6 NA TGTGCCAGCAGCTTGGGAGCAGGAGCGCAGTATTTT CASSLGAGAQYF
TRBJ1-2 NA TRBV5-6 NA TGTGCCAGCAGTCCGGGAGTTTCAGAGCGCGGCTACACCTTC CASSPGVSERGYTF
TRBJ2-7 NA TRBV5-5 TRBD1 TGTGCCAGCAGTTCGATGACAGGGCCTCGGAACGAGCAGTACTTC CASSSMTGPRNEQYF
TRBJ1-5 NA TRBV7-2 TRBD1 TGTGCCAGCAGCTCAGACGGGACAGGGGACTGGCCCCAGCATTTT CASSSDGTGDWPQHF
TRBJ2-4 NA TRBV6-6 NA TGTGCCAGCAGTTTCGGAGGTAGCCAAAACATTCAGTACTTC CASSFGGSQNIQYF
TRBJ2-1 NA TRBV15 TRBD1 TGTGCCACCAGATCCACAGGGGACCCCTACGATGAGCAGTTCTTC CATRSTGDPYDEQFF
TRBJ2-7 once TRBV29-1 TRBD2 TGCAGCGTACCCGGGACTAGCGGGAGAAGGGAGCAGTACTTC CSVPGTSGRREQYF
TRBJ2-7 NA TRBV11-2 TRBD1 TGTGCCAGCAGCTTAGAACAGGGGCGCTACGAGCAGTACTTC CASSLEQGRYEQYF
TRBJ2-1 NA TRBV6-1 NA TGTGCCAGCGCTACTTTAGGGAATGAGCAGTTCTTC CASATLGNEQFF
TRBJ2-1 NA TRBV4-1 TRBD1 TGCGCCAGCACCACACAGGGGGGCTCCTACAATGAGCAGTTCTTC CASTTQGGSYNEQFF
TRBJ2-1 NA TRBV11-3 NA TGTGCCAGCAGCTTTCAACAGGGTGGGGGTGAGCAGTTCTTC CASSFQQGGGEQFF
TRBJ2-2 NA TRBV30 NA TGTGCCTGGAGGGGCCGGAGACTAGGGAGCACCGGGGAGCTGTTTTTT CAWRGRRLGSTGELFF
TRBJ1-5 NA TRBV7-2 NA TGTGCCAGCAGCTTTGGAACTCATCAGCCCCAGCATTTT CASSFGTHQPQHF
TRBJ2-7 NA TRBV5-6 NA TGTGCCAGCAGCTCCCGGACCCGCTCCTACGAGCAGTACTTC CASSSRTRSYEQYF
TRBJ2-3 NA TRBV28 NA TGTGCCAGCAGTCCCCCCGACAGGCTTACAGATACGCAGTATTTT CASSPPDRLTDTQYF
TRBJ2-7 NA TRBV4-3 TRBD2 TGCGCCAGCAGCCCCAGCGGGAGGGCCTACGAGCAGTACTTC CASSPSGRAYEQYF
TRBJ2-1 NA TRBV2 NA TGTGCCAGCATGCAGATAAGGGCTAGCACTACTGAGCAGTTCTTC CASMQIRASTTEQFF
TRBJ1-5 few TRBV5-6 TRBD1 TGTGCCAGCAGCGCCTGGACAGGAAATCAGCCCCAGCATTTT CASSAWTGNQPQHF
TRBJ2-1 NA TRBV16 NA TGTGCCAGCATATCGGGGGCCCTACGCTCCCCAACAAAGTTCTTC CASISGALRSPTKFF
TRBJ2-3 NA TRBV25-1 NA TGTGCCAGCAGTGACGGTCGTTGGGGCCCAGATACGCAGTATTTT CASSDGRWGPDTQYF
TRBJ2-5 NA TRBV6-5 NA TGTGCCAGCAGTGGAGAGGCCGCGGGTGAAGAGACCCAGTACTTC CASSGEAAGEETQYF
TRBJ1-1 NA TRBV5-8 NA TGTGCCAGCAGCCAAGAACTCAACACTGAAGCTTTCTTT CASSQELNTEAFF
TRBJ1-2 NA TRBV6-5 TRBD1 TGTGCCAGCAGAATGACAGGGGGCGGCTATGGCTACACCTTC CASRMTGGGYGYTF
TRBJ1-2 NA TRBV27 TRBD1 TGTGCCAGCAGACCCATGGACAGGGATGGCTACACCTTC CASRPMDRDGYTF
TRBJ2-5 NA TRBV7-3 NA TGTGCCAGCAGCTTAAACCAGGAAGAGACCCAGTACTTC CASSLNQEETQYF
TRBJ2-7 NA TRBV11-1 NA TGTGCCAGCAGCTTCCAAAACAGCTACGAGCAGTACTTC CASSFQNSYEQYF
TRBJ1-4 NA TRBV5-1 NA TGCGCCAGCAGCTTACAGGGTTCGGCGGACCTGAGAGACTTT CASSLQGSADLRDF
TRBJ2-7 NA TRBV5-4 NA TGTGCCAGCAGCTTGGTAGGGGTAGACACCTACGAGCAGTACTTC CASSLVGVDTYEQYF
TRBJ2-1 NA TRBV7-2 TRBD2 TGTGCCAGCAGCTTAGGGAGACTAGCGGGGAGGGGGGTCGATGAGCAGTTCTTC CASSLGRLAGRGVDEQFF